These 21 T cell receptor beta chains came from one sample sequenced in a study of CD4 T cells in relation to SARS-CoV-2 and coronaviruses. Repertoires were generated with immunoSEQ multiplex PCR, while TCRdb's copy carries only in-frame clones and drops some. The table includes around 69,000 clones, about 94% detected once. The unexposed donors gave CD4+ T cells in 2011-2018, prior to COVID-19. Sample: naive CD4+ T cells from PBMCs. Regarding subset: naive CD4+ T cells isolated by negative enrichment. Receptors were obtained from a human donor in good health.

This clone came up once. The genes are TRBV5-6 and TRBJ2-5; 11 bases map to TRBD2. The CDR3 has 14 amino acids. Germline CDR1 is SGHDT and CDR2 is YYEEEE. V lost 3 bases, J lost 4 bases, and 2 bases stayed unmatched. CDR3 sequence (DNA): TGTGCCAGCAGCTCAGGACTAGCGGGAGAGACCCAGTACTTC. Its translation: CASSSGLAGETQYF.

The chain is built from TRBV11-3 and TRBJ2-3; D is possibly TRBD2 (5 bases). Germline V lookup: CDR1 SGHNT, CDR2 YENEEA. With 5 bases removed from V and 5 bases from J, the gap between germline ends came to 11 bases. This CDR3 has 13 amino acids. The CDR3 here is CASSERERDTQYF. The CDR3, as DNA: TGTGCCAGCAGCGAAAGGGAGCGAGATACGCAGTATTTT.

V usage is TRBV4-1 and J usage is TRBJ2-6; D possibly corresponds to TRBD1 (6 bases). CDR1 and CDR2 (germline): MGHRA, YSYEKL. This CDR3 is 19 amino acids long. V lost 4 bases, J lost 0 bases, and 19 bases lay in between. CDR3 sequence (DNA): TGCGCCAGCAGCCGAAACCACCGGGACACAAACTCTGGGGCCAACGTCCTGACTTTC. Amino acids: CASSRNHRDTNSGANVLTF.

The V and J genes are TRBV16 and TRBJ2-5, with D maybe TRBD2 (6 bases). The CDR3 spans 15 residues. V was pared by 0 bases and J by 2 bases, with 10 bases between. Germline V gives CDR1 KGHSY, CDR2 FQNENV. CDR3 DNA: TGTGCCAGCAGCCAATCAGGAGGGTCTCAAGAGACCCAGTACTTC. It is translated as CASSQSGGSQETQYF.

This clone was observed a few times. The genes are TRBV7-2 and TRBJ2-7; possible D gene TRBD1, 5 bases. The germline V and J ends were trimmed by 2 bases and 2 bases, with 13 bases remaining between them. This CDR3 spans 15 amino acids. Germline V gives CDR1 SGHTA, CDR2 FQGNSA. CDR3 amino acids: CASSLSSGQPYEQYF. DNA of the CDR3: TGTGCCAGCAGCTTATCTTCTGGACAACCCTACGAGCAGTACTTC. The full variable domain, rest sourced from reference TRBV7-2 and TRBJ2-7, is GAGVSQSPSNKVTEKGKDVELRCDPISGHTALYWYRQSLGQGLEFLIYFQGNSAPDKSGLPSDRFSAERTGGSVSTLTIQRTQQEDSAVYLCASSLSSGQPYEQYFGPGTRLTVT.

This clone was seen only a few times. The rearrangement uses TRBV5-1 and TRBJ2-2; tentative D call: TRBD1 (5 bases). Trimming left V 0 bases short and J 0 bases short, with 9 bases between. CDR3 length: 16 amino acids. The germline CDR1 and CDR2 sequences are SGHRS and YFSETQ. As DNA, the CDR3 is TGCGCCAGCAGCTTGGAACAGGACGCGAACACCGGGGAGCTGTTTTTT. Encoded protein: CASSLEQDANTGELFF. The full variable domain, with the rest looked up from reference TRBV5-1 and TRBJ2-2, is KAGVTQTPRYLIKTRGQQVTLSCSPISGHRSVSWYQQTPGQGLQFLFEYFSETQRNKGNFPGRFSGRQFSNSRSEMNVSTLELGDSALYLCASSLEQDANTGELFFGEGSRLTVL.

This chain uses TRBV7-9 with TRBJ2-1; 7 bases align to TRBD2. The CDR3 covers 16 residues. Germline V gene sequence: CDR1 SEHNR, CDR2 FQNEAQ (reference sequence). V was pared by 3 bases and J by 7 bases, with 12 bases of the junction left unmatched. CDR3 bases: TGTGCCAGCAGCTTCCCCCTAGTAGGCGGGAGTAATGAGCAGTTCTTC. Translating it yields CASSFPLVGGSNEQFF.

The rearrangement uses TRBV7-8 and TRBJ2-5; 11 bases map to TRBD1. The CDR3 length is 15 residues. V lost 4 bases, J lost 4 bases, and 5 bases stayed unmatched. CDR1 is SGHVS and CDR2 is FQNEAQ in the germline V gene. The CDR3 DNA sequence: TGTGCCAGCAGCTGGGTCGGGACAGGGGGAGAGACCCAGTACTTC. It codes for CASSWVGTGGETQYF. The full variable domain, with the rest looked up from reference TRBV7-8 and TRBJ2-5, is GAGVSQSPRYKVAKRGQDVALRCDPISGHVSLFWYQQALGQGPEFLTYFQNEAQLDKSGLPSDRFFAERPEGSVSTLKIQRTQQEDSAVYLCASSWVGTGGETQYFGPGTRLLVL.

The rearrangement links TRBV6-1 to TRBJ2-2; D is uncertain. The CDR3 has 16 amino acids. Between the trimmed V and J ends, which lost 2 bases and 0 bases, there was a span of 10 bases. Germline CDR1 MNHNS, CDR2 SASEGT. The CDR3 region is CASSERSAANTGELFF. The DNA for the CDR3 is TGTGCCAGCAGTGAACGGAGCGCCGCGAACACCGGGGAGCTGTTTTTT.

This sequence joins TRBV11-2 and TRBJ2-3; 8 positions agree with TRBD2. CDR1 SGHAT and CDR2 FQNNGV come from the germline V gene. Trimming at V came to 5 bases and at J to 4 bases, leaving 11 bases not matched to a gene. The CDR3 sequence is 16 residues long. The CDR3 bases are TGTGCCAGCAGCCCCCGGGTGACTAGCGATTCAGATACGCAGTATTTT. Amino acid sequence: CASSPRVTSDSDTQYF. Filled out from reference TRBV11-2 and TRBJ2-3, the complete variable domain reads EAGVAQSPRYKIIEKRQSVAFWCNPISGHATLYWYQQILGQGPKLLIQFQNNGVVDDSQLPKDRFSAERLKGVDSTLKIQPAKLEDSAVYLCASSPRVTSDSDTQYFGPGTRLTVL.

The rearrangement joins TRBV5-1 to TRBJ1-5; 10 bases map to TRBD1. V was clipped by 3 bases and J by 2 bases; unmatched bases: 8. This CDR3 spans 17 amino acids. CDR1 is SGHRS and CDR2 is YFSETQ in the germline V gene. This CDR3 reads CASSSGTGARGNQPQHF. The CDR3 nucleotides read TGCGCCAGCAGCTCCGGGACAGGGGCAAGGGGCAATCAGCCCCAGCATTTT.

This chain joins TRBV10-2 and TRBJ2-3, with 8 bases aligning to TRBD1. The germline CDR1 and CDR2 sequences are WSHSY and SAAADI. This CDR3 is 14 amino acids long. V shed 6 bases, J shed 1 base, and the junction held 3 bases outside the gene matches. CDR3 amino acids: CASSTTGGTDTQYF. Here the CDR3 DNA reads TGCGCCAGCAGCACGACAGGGGGCACAGATACGCAGTATTTT.

This clone has only one observation. The V and J genes are TRBV10-1 and TRBJ2-3; TRBD1 or TRBD2 may be the D gene (6 bases each). Germline CDR1 WNHNN, CDR2 SYGVQD (reference sequence). Trimming removed 3 bases at V and 2 bases at J, with 15 bases between. The CDR3 has 16 amino acids. The CDR3 DNA sequence: TGCGCCAGCAGTGACTTAGGGGGGTGGTCCACAGATACGCAGTATTTT. It encodes CASSDLGGWSTDTQYF.

The V and J genes are TRBV28 and TRBJ1-4; 8 bases are a match to TRBD1. Trimming cost V 8 bases and J 4 bases; bases outside gene matches: 3. Per germline, CDR1 MDHEN and CDR2 SYDVKM. The length of the CDR3 is 13 residues. In DNA form, the CDR3 reads TGTGCCAGCCACGACAGGGGTAATGAAAAACTGTTTTTT. Translating it yields CASHDRGNEKLFF. The entire variable domain, with the rest obtained from reference TRBV28 and TRBJ1-4, is as follows: DVKVTQSSRYLVKRTGEKVFLECVQDMDHENMFWYRQDPGLGLRLIYFSYDVKMKEKGDIPEGYSVSREKKERFSLILESASTNQTSMYLCASHDRGNEKLFFGSGTQLSVL.

Only one count was recorded for this clone. The chain employs TRBV10-3 and TRBJ1-1; D gene unclear. CDR1 ENHRY and CDR2 SYGVKD come from the germline V gene. This CDR3 contains 17 residues. Deletions cut 8 bases from V and 5 bases from J, with 27 bases between. CDR3 nucleotides: TGTGCCATCGGAAGGCAGGCGGGAGTGGCAGGTCTTACTGAAGCTTTCTTT. Translation gives CAIGRQAGVAGLTEAFF.

The DNA of the CDR3 is TGTGCCAGCAGCCAACCGGACGGGAGGATGGATACGCAGTATTTT. It encodes CASSQPDGRMDTQYF. The chain couples TRBV4-2 to TRBJ2-3, with 7 bases lining up with TRBD2. CDR1 is LGHNA and CDR2 is YNFKEQ in the germline V gene. V gave up 2 bases and J gave up 6 bases; unmatched junction bases: 8. The CDR3 runs to 15 residues.

This clone was counted once. Other nucleotide sequences from this sample produce the same CDR3. The chain recombines TRBV19 with TRBJ1-1; D call uncertain. CDR3 length: 15 amino acids. Germline V gene data show CDR1 as LNHDA and CDR2 as SQIVND (reference sequence). V dropped 2 bases and J dropped 0 bases, with 10 bases sitting between them. CDR3 bases: TGTGCCAGTAGTATACTTGGGCCCATGAACACTGAAGCTTTCTTT. The encoded protein is CASSILGPMNTEAFF.

The chain has TRBV18 and TRBJ1-3, with D uncertain. Trimming left V 3 bases short and J 1 base short, with 7 bases between. Looked up from germline, CDR1 is KGHSH and CDR2 is LQKENI. The CDR3 covers 14 residues. CDR3 sequence (DNA): TGTGCCAGCTCACCGGACCCTTCTGGAAACACCATATATTTT. Protein sequence: CASSPDPSGNTIYF.

V gene TRBV7-3 combines with J gene TRBJ2-3, with TRBD2 matching over 10 bases. With V trimmed by 0 bases and J by 4 bases, 1 base remained unmatched. This CDR3 is 15 amino acids long. Germline V lookup: CDR1 SGHTA, CDR2 FQGTGA. The CDR3 spells CASSLTSGRADTQYF. The CDR3 bases are TGTGCCAGCAGCTTAACCAGCGGGAGGGCAGATACGCAGTATTTT. Combining the CDR3 with reference TRBV7-3 and TRBJ2-3 gives the whole variable domain GAGVSQTPSNKVTEKGKYVELRCDPISGHTALYWYRQSLGQGPEFLIYFQGTGAADDSGLPNDRFFAVRPEGSVSTLKIQRTERGDSAVYLCASSLTSGRADTQYFGPGTRLTVL.

This chain joins TRBV5-1 and TRBJ1-3, with D unresolved. Trimming stripped 2 bases from V and 0 bases from J, with 15 bases between. Germline V gene data show CDR1 as SGHRS and CDR2 as YFSETQ. The CDR3 has 17 residues. CDR3 nucleotides: TGCGCCAGCAGCTTAGGACCCACGAGAGGCTCTGGAAACACCATATATTTT. Translation gives CASSLGPTRGSGNTIYF.

This clone was seen only once. V gene TRBV11-2 combines with J gene TRBJ2-1; TRBD2 matches at 7 bases. The CDR3 is 14 amino acids. V shed 4 bases, J shed 4 bases, and the junction held 4 bases outside the gene matches. Germline V lookup: CDR1 SGHAT, CDR2 FQNNGV. CDR3 region: CASSSPSGYNEQFF. The CDR3 nucleotides are TGTGCCAGCAGCTCCCCTAGCGGATACAATGAGCAGTTCTTC.